This T cell receptor beta chain is from a study of beta chain features in type 1 diabetes. On the study more broadly: Sorted cells from all samples, numbering approximately 110,000,000, were examined.

Every donor provided one heparinised blood draw, which averaged around 110 mL. The ends lost 3 bases at V and 0 bases at J; junction bases unmatched: 3. Germline loops: CDR1 LGHNA, CDR2 YSLEER. This CDR3 region has 15 residues. Notes on the study in general: When Type 1 diabetes patients were examined, their TCRB CDR3s proved moderately but significantly shorter in all four CD4+ subsets.

This clone has just a few counts. As yet, its antigen is unknown. Sequencing targeted expressed TCRB transcripts, as all isolated RNA had been reverse transcribed. TCRdb's table, derived via immunoSEQ multiplex PCR, lists solely in-frame clones and lacks some. This repertoire shows fewer than 400,000 clones, approximately 10% found once; its top ten account for 0.95% to 1.1%. The source material was central memory CD4+ T cells from blood. J is TRBJ1-1 and V is TRBV4-3, with TRBD1 matching over 8 bases. The TCR was taken from a young man with type 1 diabetes. The CDR3 sequence: CASSQTGALNTEAFF. The DNA of the CDR3 is TGCGCCAGCAGCCAGACAGGGGCCCTGAACACTGAAGCTTTCTTT.